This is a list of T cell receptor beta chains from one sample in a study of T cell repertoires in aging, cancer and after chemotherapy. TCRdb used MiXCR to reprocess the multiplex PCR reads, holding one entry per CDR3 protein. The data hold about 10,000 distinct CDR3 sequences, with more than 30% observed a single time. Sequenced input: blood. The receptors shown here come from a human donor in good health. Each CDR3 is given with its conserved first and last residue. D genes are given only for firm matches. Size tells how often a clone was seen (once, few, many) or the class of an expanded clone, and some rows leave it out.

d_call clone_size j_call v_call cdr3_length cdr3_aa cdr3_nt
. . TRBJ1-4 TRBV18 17 CASSPPGGTRGDEKLFF TGTGCCAGCTCACCACCGGGGGGTACCCGGGGCGATGAAAAACTGTTTTTT
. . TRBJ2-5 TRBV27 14 CATNAPDRQETQYF TGTGCCACCAATGCACCGGACAGACAAGAGACCCAGTACTTC
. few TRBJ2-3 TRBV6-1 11 CASSPEYRRYF TGTGCCAGCAGCCCTGAGTATAGGCGGTATTTT
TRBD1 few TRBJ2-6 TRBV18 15 CASSDRASGANVLTF TGTGCCAGCTCCGACAGGGCCTCTGGGGCCAACGTCCTGACTTTC
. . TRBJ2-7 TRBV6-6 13 CASTYDRGHEQYF TGTGCCAGCACCTACGATCGGGGCCACGAGCAGTACTTC
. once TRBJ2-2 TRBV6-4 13 CASSDEHTGELFF TGTGCCAGCAGTGACGAACACACCGGGGAGCTGTTTTTT
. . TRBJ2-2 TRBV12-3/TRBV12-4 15 CASSFGTENTGELFF TGTGCCAGCAGTTTCGGGACTGAAAACACCGGGGAGCTGTTTTTT
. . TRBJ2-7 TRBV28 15 CASSLWVQGPYEQYF TGTGCCAGCAGTTTATGGGTGCAGGGACCCTACGAGCAGTACTTC
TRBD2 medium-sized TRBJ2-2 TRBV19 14 CASKSGGNTGELFF TGTGCCAGTAAGTCGGGAGGGAACACCGGGGAGCTGTTTTTT
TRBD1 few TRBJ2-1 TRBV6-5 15 CASSYNDRGDNEQFF TGTGCCAGCAGTTACAACGACAGGGGGGACAATGAGCAGTTCTTC
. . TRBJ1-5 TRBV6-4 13 CASSVDSNQPQHF TGTGCCAGCAGTGTGGACAGCAATCAGCCCCAGCATTTT
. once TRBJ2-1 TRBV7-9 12 CASTPGNYEQFF TGTGCCAGCACCCCCGGGAACTATGAGCAGTTCTTC
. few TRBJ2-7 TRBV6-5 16 CASSYSLGATSYEQYF TGTGCCAGCAGTTACTCGTTGGGGGCTACGTCCTACGAGCAGTACTTC
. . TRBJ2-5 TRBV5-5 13 CASSPLGQETQYF TGTGCCAGCAGCCCCCTGGGACAAGAGACCCAGTACTTC
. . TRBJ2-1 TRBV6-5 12 CASSPLRGEQFF TGTGCCAGCAGCCCCCTCCGGGGGGAGCAGTTCTTC
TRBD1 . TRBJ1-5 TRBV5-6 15 CASSGQGPGNQPQHF TGTGCCAGCAGTGGACAGGGGCCGGGGAATCAGCCCCAGCATTTT
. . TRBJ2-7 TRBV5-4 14 CASSLEVAPGEQYF TGCGCCAGCAGCTTGGAGGTGGCACCGGGCGAGCAGTACTTC
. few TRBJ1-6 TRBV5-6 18 CASSLWEGGDGYNSPLHF TGTGCCAGCAGCCTTTGGGAAGGGGGAGATGGTTATAATTCACCCCTCCACTTT
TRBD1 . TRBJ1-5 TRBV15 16 CATSLQGWGSNQPQHF TGTGCCACCAGTTTACAGGGGTGGGGTAGCAATCAGCCCCAGCATTTT
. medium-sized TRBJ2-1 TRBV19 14 CASSPQGEFNEQFF TGTGCCAGTAGTCCTCAGGGCGAATTCAATGAGCAGTTCTTC
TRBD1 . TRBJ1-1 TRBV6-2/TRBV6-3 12 CASKKQGTEAFF TGTGCCAGCAAAAAACAGGGGACTGAAGCTTTCTTT
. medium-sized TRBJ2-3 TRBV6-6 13 CASSVRAADTQYF TGTGCCAGCAGTGTTCGCGCCGCAGATACGCAGTATTTT
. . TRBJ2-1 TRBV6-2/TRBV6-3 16 CASTPASASSYNEQFF TGTGCCAGCACCCCAGCTAGCGCCAGCTCCTACAATGAGCAGTTCTTC
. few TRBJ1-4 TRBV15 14 CATSRGGRSEKLFF TGTGCCACCAGCCGCGGGGGACGGAGTGAAAAACTGTTTTTT
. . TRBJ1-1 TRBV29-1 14 CSVQWGGEGTEAFF TGCAGCGTTCAGTGGGGGGGGGAGGGCACTGAAGCTTTCTTT
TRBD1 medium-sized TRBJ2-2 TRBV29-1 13 CSGTGADTGELFF TGCTCAGGTACAGGGGCTGACACCGGGGAGCTGTTTTTT
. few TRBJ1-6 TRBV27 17 CASSFGGAYSYNSPLHF TGTGCCAGCAGTTTTGGGGGCGCGTATAGCTATAATTCACCCCTCCACTTT
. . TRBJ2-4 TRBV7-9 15 CASSLLGIAENIQYF TGTGCCAGCAGCTTGCTTGGTATAGCCGAAAACATTCAGTACTTC
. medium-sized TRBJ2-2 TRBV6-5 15 CATEYEGEHTGELFF TGTGCCACCGAATACGAGGGGGAGCACACCGGGGAGCTGTTTTTT
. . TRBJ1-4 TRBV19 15 CASSIQGGYGEKLFF TGTGCCAGTAGTATCCAGGGAGGGTACGGTGAAAAACTGTTTTTT
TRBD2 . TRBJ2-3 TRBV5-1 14 CASSLERDQDTQYF TGCGCCAGCAGCTTGGAGCGGGACCAAGATACGCAGTATTTT
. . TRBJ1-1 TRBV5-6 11 CASSLQGLAFF TGTGCCAGCAGCTTGCAGGGTTTAGCTTTCTTT
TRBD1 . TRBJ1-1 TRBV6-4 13 CASRPGQHTEAFF TGTGCCAGCAGACCGGGACAGCACACTGAAGCTTTCTTT
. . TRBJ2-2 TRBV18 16 CASSPPGQGNTGELFF TGTGCCAGCTCACCACCAGGGCAGGGGAACACCGGGGAGCTGTTTTTT
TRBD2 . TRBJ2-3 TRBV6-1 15 CAPTKTSGFTDTQYF TGTGCCCCTACGAAGACTAGCGGCTTCACAGATACGCAGTATTTT
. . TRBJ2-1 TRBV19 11 CASSISNEQFF TGTGCCAGTAGTATTTCCAATGAGCAGTTCTTC
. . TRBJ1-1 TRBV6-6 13 CASSEDVYTEAFF TGTGCCAGCAGTGAAGACGTTTACACTGAAGCTTTCTTT
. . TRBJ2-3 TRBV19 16 CTSSLQGAASTDTQYF TGTACCAGTAGCCTCCAGGGAGCGGCGAGCACAGATACGCAGTATTTT
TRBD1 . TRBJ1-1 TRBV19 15 CASRRTGSIDTEAFF TGTGCCAGTAGGAGGACAGGGTCCATTGACACTGAAGCTTTCTTT
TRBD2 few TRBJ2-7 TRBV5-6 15 CASSFTGTSGTEQYF TGTGCCAGCAGCTTCACCGGGACTAGCGGGACCGAGCAGTACTTC
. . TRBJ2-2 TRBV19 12 CASSVTPGELFF TGTGCCAGTAGTGTTACGCCCGGGGAGCTGTTTTTT
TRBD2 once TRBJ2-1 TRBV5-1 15 CASKGLAGAGNEQFF TGCGCCAGTAAAGGACTAGCGGGAGCGGGCAATGAGCAGTTCTTC
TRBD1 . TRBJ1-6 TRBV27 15 CASSAGTGGDSPLHF TGTGCCAGCAGCGCCGGGACAGGGGGCGATTCACCCCTCCACTTT
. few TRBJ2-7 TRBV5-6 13 CASSLDWGEEQYF TGTGCCAGCAGCCTCGACTGGGGAGAGGAGCAGTACTTC
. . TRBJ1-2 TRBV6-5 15 CASSYSSPDNYGYTF TGTGCCAGCAGTTACTCCTCCCCGGACAACTATGGCTACACCTTC
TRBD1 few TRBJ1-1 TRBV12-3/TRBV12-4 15 CASSKTGQGRTEAFF TGTGCCAGCAGCAAGACGGGACAGGGTAGGACTGAAGCTTTCTTT
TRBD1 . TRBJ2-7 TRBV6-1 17 CASSRSGTGVASYEQYF TGCGCCAGCAGCCGATCCGGGACAGGGGTGGCCAGCTACGAGCAGTACTTC
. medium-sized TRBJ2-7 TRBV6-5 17 CASSYFKGGQGSVQQYF TGTGCCAGCAGTTACTTCAAAGGTGGGCAAGGGAGCGTGCAGCAGTACTTC
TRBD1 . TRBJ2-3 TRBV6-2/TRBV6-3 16 CASRLQGGRATDTQYF TGTGCCAGCAGACTACAGGGGGGCCGCGCCACAGATACGCAGTATTTT
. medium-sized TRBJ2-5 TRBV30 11 CAWSEAPTQYF TGTGCCTGGAGCGAGGCGCCCACCCAGTACTTC
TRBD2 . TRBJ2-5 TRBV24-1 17 CATSESPTSGREETQYF TGTGCCACCAGTGAATCCCCGACTAGCGGGAGGGAAGAGACCCAGTACTTC
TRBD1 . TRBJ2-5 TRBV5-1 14 CASSLATGGETQYF TGCGCCAGCAGCTTGGCGACAGGGGGGGAGACCCAGTACTTC
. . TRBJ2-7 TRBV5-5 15 CASSSPGQHSYEQYF TGTGCCAGCAGCTCTCCGGGACAACACTCCTACGAGCAGTACTTC
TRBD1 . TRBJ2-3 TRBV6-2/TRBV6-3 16 CASSRRTGANTDTQYF TGTGCCAGCAGTCGACGGACAGGGGCGAACACAGATACGCAGTATTTT
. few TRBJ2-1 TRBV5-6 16 CASSPWTGPGGNEQFF TGTGCCAGCAGCCCTTGGACAGGTCCCGGGGGCAATGAGCAGTTCTTC
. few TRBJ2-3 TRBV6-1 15 CASSEVWQGPDTQYF TGTGCCAGCAGTGAAGTCTGGCAGGGGCCAGATACGCAGTATTTT
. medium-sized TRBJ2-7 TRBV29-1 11 CSVVGSYEQYF TGCAGCGTTGTAGGGAGCTACGAGCAGTACTTC